This T cell receptor beta chain was sequenced in a study of blood T cell repertoires in COVID-19. Study-level background: Sites in the United States, Italy and Spain provided acute and convalescent COVID-19 samples. Sources were T cells, B-cell-depleted T cells, or PBMCs; the material itself was cDNA or gDNA.

CDR1 is SGHKS, CDR2 YYEKEE, per germline (reference sequence). CDR3 length: 13 amino acids. Trimming removed 4 bases at V and 12 bases at J, with 17 bases between. Original analysis: Reference gene primer amplification yielded estimated nucleated cell counts. Only in-frame clones appear in the TCRdb table, and some are missing; sequencing was by immunoSEQ multiplex PCR. That table furnishes V, J and clone size, whereas the DNA furnished D and trimming. Of around 160,000 clones listed, 80% are singletons. The TCR was taken from a man between 60 and 70 years old with active or convalescent COVID-19. Material: peripheral blood. The chain carries TRBV5-5 and TRBJ2-1; D perhaps matches TRBD2 (5 bases). This CDR3 reads CASSPGESWGQFF. In DNA, the CDR3 is TGTGCCAGCAGCCCCGGGGAGAGTTGGGGGCAGTTCTTC. The full variable domain, completed using reference TRBV5-5 and TRBJ2-1, is DAGVTQSPTHLIKTRGQQVTLRCSPISGHKSVSWYQQVLGQGPQFIFQYYEKEERGRGNFPDRFSARQFPNYSSELNVNALLLGDSALYLCASSPGESWGQFFGPGTRLTVL.